The entry that follows covers one T cell receptor beta chain sequence. This sample was included in a study of blood T cell repertoires in COVID-19. Study as a whole: Nucleic acid was either cDNA or gDNA, and it came from T cells, B-cell-depleted T cells, or PBMCs.

Libraries were prepared by immunoSEQ multiplex PCR; TCRdb keeps only in-frame clonotypes and omits some of them. Of 14,000 or so clones in the sample, roughly four fifths were seen once. Germline trimming cut 4 bases from V and 2 bases from J; bases unmatched to any gene: 2. The CDR3 is 16 residues long. Per germline, CDR1 SEHNR and CDR2 FQNEAQ (reference sequence). This TCR derives from a woman aged 60-70 years with acute or convalescent COVID-19. Specimen: peripheral blood. The chain recombines TRBV7-9 with TRBJ2-3; TRBD2 matches at 14 bases. CDR3 in DNA: TGTGCCAGCAGCTCGGGACTAGCGGGAGTCACAGATACGCAGTATTTT. It codes for CASSSGLAGVTDTQYF.